This T cell receptor beta chain was recovered during a study of identifying expanded T cells in peripheral blood. Findings and limits, study-wide: About 1.3 clones differed between technical replicates, versus approximately 16 and 19 over time. Variance in clone template counts between approximately two-week samples significantly increased with total template count across all healthy donors.

No infections or other immune events were documented during collection. Germline-derived CDR1 and CDR2 are MNHEY and SMNVEV (reference sequence). This CDR3 spans 20 amino acids. Unmatched junction bases numbered 18, after V lost 1 base and J lost 11 bases. This clone appeared a single time. Its target is not known. Generated by immunoSEQ multiplex PCR, the TCRdb table keeps only in-frame clones and is missing some. Among 84,000 or so clones listed, roughly 90% were seen once. The sample comprised blood. The rearrangement joins TRBV27 to TRBJ1-6; 12 bases align to TRBD1. The sequence came from a person between 18 and 75 years old in good health. The CDR3 protein is CASSLLWGGFRGQGAAPLHF. In DNA form, the CDR3 reads TGTGCCAGCAGTTTATTATGGGGCGGATTCCGGGGACAGGGGGCCGCACCCCTCCACTTT.